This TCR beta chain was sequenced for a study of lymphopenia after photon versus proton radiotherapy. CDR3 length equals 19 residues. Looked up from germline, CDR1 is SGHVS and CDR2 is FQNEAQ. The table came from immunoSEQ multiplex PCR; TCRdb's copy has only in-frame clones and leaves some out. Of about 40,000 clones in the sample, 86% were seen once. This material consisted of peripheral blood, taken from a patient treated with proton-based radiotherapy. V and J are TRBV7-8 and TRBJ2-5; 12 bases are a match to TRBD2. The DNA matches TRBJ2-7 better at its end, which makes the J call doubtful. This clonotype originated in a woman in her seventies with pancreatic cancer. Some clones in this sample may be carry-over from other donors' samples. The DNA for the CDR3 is TGTGCCAGCAGCCCTCGCAATAAGGCCGGGACTAGCGGGTTCTACGAGCAGTACTTC. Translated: CASSPRNKAGTSGFYEQYF.